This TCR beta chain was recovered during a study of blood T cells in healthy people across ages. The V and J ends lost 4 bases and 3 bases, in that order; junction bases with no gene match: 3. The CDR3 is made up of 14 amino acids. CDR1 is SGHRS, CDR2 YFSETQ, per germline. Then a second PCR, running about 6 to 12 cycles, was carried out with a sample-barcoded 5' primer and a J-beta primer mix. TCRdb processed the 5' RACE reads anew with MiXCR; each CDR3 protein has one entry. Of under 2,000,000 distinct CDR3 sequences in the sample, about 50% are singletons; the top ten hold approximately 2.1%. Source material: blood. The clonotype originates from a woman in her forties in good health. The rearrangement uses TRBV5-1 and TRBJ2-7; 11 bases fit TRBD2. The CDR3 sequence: CASSAGLAVYEQYF. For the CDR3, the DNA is TGCGCCAGCAGCGCGGGACTAGCGGTCTACGAGCAGTACTTC. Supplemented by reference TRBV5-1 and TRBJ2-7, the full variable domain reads KAGVTQTPRYLIKTRGQQVTLSCSPISGHRSVSWYQQTPGQGLQFLFEYFSETQRNKGNFPGRFSGRQFSNSRSEMNVSTLELGDSALYLCASSAGLAVYEQYFGPGTRLTVT.